These 6 T cell receptor beta chains were all obtained from the same sample, sequenced in a study of cytomegalovirus exposure and HLA in healthy donors. A multiplex PCR was run with 60 Vbeta primers and 13 Jbeta primers. The assay was immunoSEQ multiplex PCR, and TCRdb's table has in-frame clones only and misses some. The sample includes 110,000 or so clones, around 77% seen only once; the top ten take around 5.5%. Sequences were obtained from PBMCs. These receptors originate from a man aged 18-30 years in good health and CMV-seropositive.

The chain couples TRBV5-1 to TRBJ1-1; TRBD1 matches at 10 bases. J lost 7 bases, V lost 4 bases, and 13 bases had no gene match. The V gene's germline CDR1 is SGHRS and CDR2 YFSETQ. The CDR3 totals 16 residues. The CDR3 is CASSPTGTGALGEAFF. The CDR3 nucleotides are TGCGCCAGCAGCCCAACCGGGACAGGGGCGCTCGGTGAAGCTTTCTTT.

The rearrangement joins TRBV7-9 to TRBJ1-4; D possibly corresponds to TRBD1 (5 bases). V was trimmed by 3 bases and J by 7 bases, leaving 12 bases between them. Germline assignment: CDR1 SEHNR and CDR2 FQNEAQ (reference sequence). This CDR3 is built from 14 residues. The CDR3 sequence: CASSLLGRGEKLFF. The DNA for the CDR3 is TGTGCCAGCAGCTTGTTGGGGCGCGGTGAAAAACTGTTTTTT.

The chain is built from TRBV7-9 and TRBJ2-6; a weak D match, TRBD2 (5 bases). Germline V gene data show CDR1 as SEHNR and CDR2 as FQNEAQ (reference sequence). Trimming removed 1 base from V and 0 bases from J, with 10 bases in between. The CDR3 has 17 amino acids. CDR3 nucleotide sequence: TGTGCCAGCAGCTTAGTAGGGCGGGCCTCTGGGGCCAACGTCCTGACTTTC. Translation: CASSLVGRASGANVLTF.

This chain connects TRBV11-2 to TRBJ2-1; D gene unclear. Trimming pared 5 bases from V and 0 bases from J, leaving 17 bases between. The length of the CDR3 is 17 residues. Germline CDR1 reads SGHAT; CDR2 reads FQNNGV. CDR3 loop: CASSHYPGTSSYNEQFF. The CDR3 DNA follows: TGTGCCAGCAGCCACTACCCCGGTACAAGCTCCTACAATGAGCAGTTCTTC.

The chain carries TRBV9 and TRBJ2-5; TRBD2 aligns across 10 bases. The germline gives CDR1 SGDLS, CDR2 YYNGEE. Germline trimming cut 4 bases from V and 4 bases from J; bases unmatched to any gene: 7. The CDR3 consists of 15 residues. The CDR3 sequence is CASSSSGGARETQYF. In DNA form, the CDR3 reads TGTGCCAGCAGCTCCAGCGGGGGGGCCCGAGAGACCCAGTACTTC.

The rearrangement joins TRBV6-4 to TRBJ2-3; 12 positions agree with TRBD2. After removal of 6 bases from V and 3 bases from J, the junction contained 4 bases not matched to a gene. The length of the CDR3 is 15 residues. Germline V gives CDR1 MRHNA, CDR2 SNTAGT. In DNA form, the CDR3 reads TGTGCCAGCAGCGCTAGCGGGGGGGAAACAGATACGCAGTATTTT. Translated, it gives CASSASGGETDTQYF.